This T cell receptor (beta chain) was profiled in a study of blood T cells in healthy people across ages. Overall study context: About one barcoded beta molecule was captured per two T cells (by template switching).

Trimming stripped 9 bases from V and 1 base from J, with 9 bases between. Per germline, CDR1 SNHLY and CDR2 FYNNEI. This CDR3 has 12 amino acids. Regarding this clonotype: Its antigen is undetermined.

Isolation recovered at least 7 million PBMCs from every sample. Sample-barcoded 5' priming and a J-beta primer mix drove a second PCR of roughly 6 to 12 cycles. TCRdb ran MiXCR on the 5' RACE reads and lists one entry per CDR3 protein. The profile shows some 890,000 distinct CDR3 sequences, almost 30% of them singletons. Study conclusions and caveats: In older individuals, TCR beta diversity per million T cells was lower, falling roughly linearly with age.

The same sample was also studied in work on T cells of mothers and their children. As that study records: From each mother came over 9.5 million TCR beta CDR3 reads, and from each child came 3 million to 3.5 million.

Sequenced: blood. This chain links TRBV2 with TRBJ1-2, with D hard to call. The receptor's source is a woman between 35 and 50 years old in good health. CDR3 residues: CASQDGNYGYTF. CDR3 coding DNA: TGTGCCAGTCAGGACGGTAACTATGGCTACACCTTC.